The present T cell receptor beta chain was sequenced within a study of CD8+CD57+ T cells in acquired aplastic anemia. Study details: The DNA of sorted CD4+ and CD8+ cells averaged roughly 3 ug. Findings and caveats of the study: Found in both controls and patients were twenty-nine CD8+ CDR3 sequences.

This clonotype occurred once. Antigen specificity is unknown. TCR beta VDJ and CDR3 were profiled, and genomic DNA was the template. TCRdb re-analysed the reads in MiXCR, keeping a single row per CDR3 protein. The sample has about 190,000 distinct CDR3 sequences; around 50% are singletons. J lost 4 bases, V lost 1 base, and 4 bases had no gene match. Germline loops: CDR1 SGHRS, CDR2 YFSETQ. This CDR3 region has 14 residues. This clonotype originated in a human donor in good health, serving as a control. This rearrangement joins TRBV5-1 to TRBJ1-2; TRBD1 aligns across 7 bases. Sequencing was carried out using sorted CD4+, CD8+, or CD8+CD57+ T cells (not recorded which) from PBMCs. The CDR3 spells CASSLSGQTYGYTF. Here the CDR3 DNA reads TGCGCCAGCAGCTTGTCGGGACAGACCTATGGCTACACCTTC.